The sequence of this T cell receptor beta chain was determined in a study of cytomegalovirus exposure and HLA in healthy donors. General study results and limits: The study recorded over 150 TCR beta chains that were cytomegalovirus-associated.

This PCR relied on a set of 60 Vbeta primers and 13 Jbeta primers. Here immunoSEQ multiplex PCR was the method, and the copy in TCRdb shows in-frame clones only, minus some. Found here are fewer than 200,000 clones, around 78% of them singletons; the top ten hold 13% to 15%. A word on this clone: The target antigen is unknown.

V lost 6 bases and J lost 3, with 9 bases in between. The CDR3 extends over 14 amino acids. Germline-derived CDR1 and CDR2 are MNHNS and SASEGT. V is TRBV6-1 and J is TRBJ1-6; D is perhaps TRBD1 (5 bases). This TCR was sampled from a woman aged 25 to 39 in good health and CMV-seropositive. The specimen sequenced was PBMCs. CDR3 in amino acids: CASRGLVYNSPLHF. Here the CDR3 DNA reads TGTGCCAGCAGGGGGCTGGTCTATAATTCACCCCTCCACTTT.